These 5 T cell receptor beta chains originate from one sample sequenced in a study of control samples from healthy donors and cancer patients. Some clones are missing from TCRdb's copy, which holds only in-frame ones; the method was immunoSEQ multiplex PCR. The sample yields 170,000 or so clones, 90% to 95% seen once. The specimen sequenced was blood. The source of these receptors is a woman younger than 30 in good health.

The chain joins TRBV23-1 to TRBJ2-7; the match to TRBD1 covers 7 bases. TRBV23-1 is reported as an ORF; its role is uncertain. This CDR3 is 12 amino acids long. DNA for the CDR3: TGCGCAGACAGGGACCTTCTCTACGAGCAGTACTTC. Encoded protein: CADRDLLYEQYF.

As DNA, the CDR3 is TGTGCCAGCAGTTATTGGGGAATTGGCACTGAAGCTTTCTTT. Translating gives CASSYWGIGTEAFF. The V and J genes are TRBV6-5 and TRBJ1-1; D gene uncertain. V was pared by 3 bases and J by 4 bases, with 12 bases between. From germline, CDR1 is MNHEY and CDR2 SVGAGI. This CDR3 region has 14 residues.

CDR3 protein: CSVERQQNTEAFF. The CDR3, as DNA: TGCAGCGTTGAGAGACAGCAGAACACTGAAGCTTTCTTT. This chain joins TRBV29-1 and TRBJ1-1; D may be TRBD1 (5 bases). CDR3 size: 13 residues. Germline CDR1 reads SQVTM; CDR2 reads ANQGSEA. The ends were cut back, 3 bases at V and 1 base at J, with 9 bases in the middle.

The V and J genes are TRBV13 and TRBJ2-1; TRBD1 or TRBD2 may be the D gene (6 bases each). With 0 bases removed from V and 6 bases from J, the gap between germline ends came to 12 bases. Germline assignment: CDR1 PRHDT and CDR2 FYEKMQ (reference sequence). There are 15 residues in the CDR3. The CDR3 coding sequence is TGTGCCAGCAGCTTAGGGGGATCGGGGGCCAATGAGCAGTTCTTC. It specifies CASSLGGSGANEQFF.

This chain joins TRBV7-2 and TRBJ2-3; 7 bases agree with TRBD1. The CDR3 loop spans 14 amino acids. Germline V CDR1 and CDR2: SGHTA, FQGNSA. The V and J ends lost 1 base and 8 bases, in that order; junction bases with no gene match: 6. The CDR3 DNA follows: TGTGCCAGCAGCTTAGAGGGGGCATGGCGTACGCAGTATTTT. This codes for CASSLEGAWRTQYF.